These 11 T cell receptor beta chains came from one sample sequenced in a study of blood T cell repertoires in COVID-19. Data came from immunoSEQ multiplex PCR; TCRdb stores just in-frame clones and leaves some out. The sample yields hundreds of thousands of clones, around 90% seen once. The specimen was PBMCs or T cells enriched from blood (not recorded which). These receptors were obtained from a woman aged 18 to 35 with acute COVID-19.

In its sample, this clone was seen once. The genes are TRBV28 and TRBJ2-7, with D possibly TRBD2 on 5 matching bases. V gave up 8 bases and J gave up 2 bases, with 19 bases separating them. CDR1 is MDHEN, CDR2 SYDVKM, per germline. CDR3 length: 15 residues. The CDR3 region is CASAWAGGSPYEQYF. The CDR3 DNA sequence: TGTGCCAGCGCATGGGCGGGTGGTAGCCCCTACGAGCAGTACTTC.

The chain has TRBV29-1 and TRBJ2-1, with 9 positions matching TRBD2. The germline CDR1 and CDR2 sequences are SQVTM and ANQGSEA. The CDR3 covers 15 residues. J was trimmed by 8 bases and V by 6 bases; bases with no gene match: 14. The CDR3: CSVALSGSKRDEQFF. CDR3 DNA sequence: TGCAGCGTAGCGCTTAGCGGGAGTAAGAGGGATGAGCAGTTCTTC.

About this clone itself: At one boundary the junction diverges from the germline segment, which might be a read error. The chain couples TRBV7-7 to TRBJ2-1, with 10 bases aligning to TRBD1. This CDR3 is built from 16 residues. CDR1 is SSHAT and CDR2 is FNYEAQ in the germline V gene (reference sequence). The CDR3: CASSLEGTGALGAQFF. The CDR3 bases are TGTGCTAGCAGCTTAGAAGGGACAGGGGCATTGGGTGCGCAGTTCTTC.

This clone was seen only a few times. The rearrangement joins TRBV28 to TRBJ1-3, with D possibly being TRBD1 (6 bases). Germline CDR1 MDHEN, CDR2 SYDVKM. V gave up 6 bases and J gave up 1 base, with 16 bases separating them. This CDR3 has 16 amino acids. The CDR3 loop is CASRPTGKLSGNTIYF. CDR3 coding DNA: TGTGCCAGCAGGCCCACAGGGAAGCTTTCTGGAAACACCATATATTTT.

Only one count was recorded for this clone. The V gene is TRBV4-3, the J gene TRBJ2-3; D gene uncertain. The germline V gene has CDR1 LGHNA and CDR2 YSLEER. The germline V and J ends were trimmed by 0 bases and 4 bases, with 11 bases remaining between them. The CDR3 consists of 15 residues. The CDR3 region is CASSQDGAEPDTQYF. The CDR3, as DNA: TGCGCCAGCAGCCAAGACGGTGCGGAACCAGATACGCAGTATTTT.

The chain couples TRBV5-6 to TRBJ2-7; D is undetermined. The CDR3 runs to 12 residues. Trimming cost V 4 bases and J 0 bases, with 5 bases left between them. Germline V lookup: CDR1 SGHDT, CDR2 YYEEEE. The CDR3 coding sequence is TGTGCCAGCAGCACGGGCTCCTACGAGCAGTACTTC. It is translated as CASSTGSYEQYF.

A few counts support this clone. The chain joins TRBV6-5 to TRBJ1-4; tentative D call: TRBD1 (5 bases). Germline CDR1 is MNHEY and CDR2 is SVGAGI. The CDR3 is made up of 15 amino acids. V lost 5 bases to trimming and J lost 3 bases, with 13 bases between them. The CDR3, as DNA: TGTGCCAGCAGTCGCCGACAGATGGCTAATGAAAAACTGTTTTTT. This translates into CASSRRQMANEKLFF.

The rearrangement links TRBV29-1 to TRBJ1-2; 7 bases are a match to TRBD1. The CDR3 has 12 amino acids. The junction had 8 bases not matched to a gene; V was cut back by 8 bases and J by 5 bases. Germline CDR1 and CDR2: SQVTM and ANQGSEA. This CDR3 is CSLWDSAYGYTF. Written as DNA, the CDR3 is TGCAGCCTATGGGACAGCGCTTATGGCTACACCTTC.

The chain links TRBV7-2 to TRBJ2-2, with a tentative D call TRBD1 (6 bases). The CDR3 loop spans 13 amino acids. Germline V gives CDR1 SGHTA, CDR2 FQGNSA. V gave up 5 bases and J gave up 5 bases, with 9 bases separating them. Here the CDR3 DNA reads TGTGCCAGCAGCAATACAGGGACCGGGGAGCTGTTTTTT. This codes for CASSNTGTGELFF.

V usage is TRBV9 and J usage is TRBJ2-3; D might be TRBD2 (5 bases). The germline V gene has CDR1 SGDLS and CDR2 YYNGEE. With 0 bases removed from V and 9 bases from J, the gap between germline ends came to 11 bases. CDR3 length: 13 amino acids. The CDR3 reads CASSVDEGETQYF. CDR3 nucleotides: TGTGCCAGCAGCGTAGATGAGGGAGAGACGCAGTATTTT.

The chain employs TRBV15 and TRBJ2-5; D remains unclear. Deletions cut 0 bases from V and 4 bases from J, with 15 bases between. Germline V gene lookup returns CDR1 LNHNV and CDR2 YYDKDF (reference sequence). The CDR3 is made up of 16 amino acids. CDR3 residues: CATSRDGALLRETQYF. For the CDR3, the DNA is TGTGCCACCAGCAGAGATGGAGCTCTACTAAGAGAGACCCAGTACTTC. Filled out from reference TRBV15 and TRBJ2-5, the complete variable domain reads DAMVIQNPRYQVTQFGKPVTLSCSQTLNHNVMYWYQQKSSQAPKLLFHYYDKDFNNEADTPDNFQSRRPNTSFCFLDIRSPGLGDTAMYLCATSRDGALLRETQYFGPGTRLLVL.